The present TCR beta chain was sequenced within a study of T cell responses to AZD1222 COVID-19 vaccine. This clone was seen a single time. What it binds is unknown. The data were produced by immunoSEQ multiplex PCR, yet TCRdb's version contains in-frame clones alone and is incomplete. Of 150,000 to 200,000 clones in the sample, 88% are singletons; the top ten hold 25% to 30%. The CDR3 loop spans 11 amino acids. The V and J ends lost 5 bases and 2 bases respectively, with 4 bases between them. Germline CDR1 reads SEHNR; CDR2 reads FQNEAQ (reference sequence). Study observations and caveats: Unmutated variant regions are reportedly targeted by nearly half of spike-specific TCRs.

The clonotype was recovered from an adult who received the AZD1222 COVID-19 vaccine. Sequenced material: peripheral blood, taken 28 days after the second AZD1222 dose. The rearrangement joins TRBV7-9 to TRBJ2-7; D not resolved. CDR3: CASSHTYEQYF. The CDR3 region has the DNA TGTGCCAGCAGCCACACCTACGAGCAGTACTTC.